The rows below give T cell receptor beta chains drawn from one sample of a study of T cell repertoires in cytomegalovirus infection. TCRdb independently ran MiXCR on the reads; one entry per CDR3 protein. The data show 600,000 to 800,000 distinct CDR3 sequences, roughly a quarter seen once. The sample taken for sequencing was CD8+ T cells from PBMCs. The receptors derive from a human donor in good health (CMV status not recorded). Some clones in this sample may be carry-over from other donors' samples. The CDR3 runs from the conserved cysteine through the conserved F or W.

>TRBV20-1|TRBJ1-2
CSARDGGGAVPRENYGYTF
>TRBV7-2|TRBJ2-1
CASSRLADLNEQFF
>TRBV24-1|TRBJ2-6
CATSDLREPTNVLTF
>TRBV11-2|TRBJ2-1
CASSFWRGAITYNEQFF
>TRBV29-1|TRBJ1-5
CSVKAINQPQHF
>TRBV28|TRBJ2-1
CASSLWGNRDREDNEQFF
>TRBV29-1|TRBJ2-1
CSVGGAGADNEQFF
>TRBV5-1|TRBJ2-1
CASSPGEGAVYNEQFF
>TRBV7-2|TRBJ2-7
CASSPRLAGAYYEQYF
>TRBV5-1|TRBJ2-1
CASSLGGYNEQFF
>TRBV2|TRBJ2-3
CASSESGVEDTQYF
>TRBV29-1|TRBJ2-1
CSVEVPVYNEQFF
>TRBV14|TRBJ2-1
CASSQDGRAVDNEQFF
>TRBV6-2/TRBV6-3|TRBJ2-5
CASRSDRPQADQYF
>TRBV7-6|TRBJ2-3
CASSLARGRDNTDTQYF
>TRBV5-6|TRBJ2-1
CASRPIRDHSLNNEQFF
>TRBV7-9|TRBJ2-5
CASSGFSGTGGVETQYF
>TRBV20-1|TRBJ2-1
CSARDIGGGAYNEQFF
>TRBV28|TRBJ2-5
CASSIHLRGSNKTQYF
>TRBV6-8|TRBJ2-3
CAISSSGGDGDTQYF
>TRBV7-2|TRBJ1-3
CASSLVGEDSGNTIYF
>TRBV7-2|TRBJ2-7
CASSLATAAQQYF
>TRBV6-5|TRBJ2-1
CASSWMERPNEQFF
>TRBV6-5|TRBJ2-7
CASSSTWTGGEYEQYF
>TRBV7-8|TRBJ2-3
CASSLLNSGVSTDTQYF
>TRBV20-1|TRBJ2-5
CSAQETQYF
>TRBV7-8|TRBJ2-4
CASSWGGGKNIQYF
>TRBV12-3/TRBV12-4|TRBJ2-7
CASSFHRGEQYF
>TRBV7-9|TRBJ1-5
CASSLEFSQPQHF
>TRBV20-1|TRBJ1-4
CSARDPARSGEKLFF
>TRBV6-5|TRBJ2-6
CASSPQDPGANVLTF
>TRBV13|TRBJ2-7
CASSLSGGRSYEQYF
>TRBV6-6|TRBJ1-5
CASTFALANQPQHF
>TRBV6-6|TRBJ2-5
CATLAGETQYF
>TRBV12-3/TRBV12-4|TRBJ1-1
CASTKAGNTEAFF
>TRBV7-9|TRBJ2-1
CASSLAQKANEQFF
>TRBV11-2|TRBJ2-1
CASSKRQDFSYNEQFF
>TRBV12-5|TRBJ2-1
CASGGLPSNEQFF
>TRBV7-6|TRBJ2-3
CASSPTGPTDTQYF
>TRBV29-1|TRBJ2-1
CSVEGSNRGISYNEQFF
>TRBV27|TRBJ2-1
CASSQIRGLRNEQFF